This TCR beta chain was captured by sequencing in a study of technical replicates of blood from a handful of donors. Germline V lookup: CDR1 MNHEY, CDR2 SVGAGI. The V segment lost 6 bases and the J segment 8 bases; nucleotides outside the gene matches: 12. The CDR3 contains 15 residues. The repertoire was sequenced with immunoSEQ multiplex PCR; TCRdb's copy has only in-frame clones and lacks some. Here the sample spans 80,000 to 85,000 clones, about 91% being singletons. This TCR was sampled from a human donor in good health. Sequenced material: T cells isolated from PBMCs. V usage is TRBV6-5 and J usage is TRBJ1-4; TRBD1 agrees at 7 bases. CDR3 region: CASRERQGGWEKLFF. Written as DNA, the CDR3 is TGTGCCAGCAGAGAGAGACAGGGTGGGTGGGAAAAACTGTTTTTT.